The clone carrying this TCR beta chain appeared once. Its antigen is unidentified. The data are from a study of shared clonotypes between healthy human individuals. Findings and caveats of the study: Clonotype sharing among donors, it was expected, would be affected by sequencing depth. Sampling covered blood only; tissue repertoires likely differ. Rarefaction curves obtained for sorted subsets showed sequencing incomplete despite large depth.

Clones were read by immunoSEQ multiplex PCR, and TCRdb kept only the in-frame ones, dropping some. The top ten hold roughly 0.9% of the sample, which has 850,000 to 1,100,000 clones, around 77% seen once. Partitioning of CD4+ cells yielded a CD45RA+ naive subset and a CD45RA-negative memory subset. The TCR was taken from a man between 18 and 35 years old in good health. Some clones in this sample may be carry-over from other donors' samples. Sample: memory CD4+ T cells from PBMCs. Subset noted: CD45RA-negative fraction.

The CDR3 loop reads CASSQKRDRYNYGYTF. The CDR3 coding sequence is TGTGCCAGCAGCCAAAAACGGGACAGATATAACTATGGCTACACCTTC. This chain uses TRBV14 with TRBJ1-2; 7 bases agree with TRBD1. V lost 2 bases, J lost 1 base, and 7 bases stayed unmatched. From germline, CDR1 is SGHDN and CDR2 FVKESK. This CDR3 is 16 amino acids long.